Listed here is a single T cell receptor (beta chain). The sample originates from a study of sequential checkpoint blockade in melanoma. About the research overall: Maintenance nivolumab came after either treatment sequence.

Trimming removed 5 bases at V and 4 bases at J, with 11 bases between. This CDR3 spans 13 amino acids. Germline values: CDR1 SQVTM, CDR2 ANQGSEA. Treatment in this sample: randomized to nivolumab then ipilimumab (arm A) or the reverse (arm B). No patient had prior DNA-damaging chemotherapy. Clones were read by immunoSEQ multiplex PCR, and TCRdb kept only the in-frame ones, dropping some. This table holds 8,900 or so clones, roughly nine tenths found once. The sequence derives from a human donor with melanoma. Material: CD8+ T cells sorted from blood (inferred from file names), obtained from a patient given nivolumab and ipilimumab in sequence. V is TRBV29-1 and J is TRBJ2-2, with D tentatively TRBD2 (5 bases). CDR3 loop: CSVFEGFTGELFF. CDR3 coding DNA: TGCAGCGTTTTCGAGGGTTTCACCGGGGAGCTGTTTTTT.